The 21 T cell receptor beta chains below come from one sample, sequenced in a study of blood T cell repertoires in COVID-19. This table comes from immunoSEQ multiplex PCR, and its TCRdb copy is limited to in-frame clones, with some not included. The data contain hundreds of thousands of clones, roughly nine tenths of them singletons. Sequencing input: PBMCs or T cells enriched from blood (not recorded which). The receptor set was obtained from a man in his thirties or forties who had recovered from COVID-19.

J is TRBJ2-7 and V is TRBV10-3, with D possibly being TRBD2 (5 bases). Germline CDR1 reads ENHRY; CDR2 reads SYGVKD. V lost 6 bases to trimming and J lost 3 bases, with 18 bases between them. The CDR3 length is 15 residues. CDR3 protein: CAIRGVGRFYYEQYF. For the CDR3, the DNA is TGTGCCATCAGGGGAGTAGGCCGCTTTTACTACGAGCAGTACTTC.

The chain combines TRBV11-2 with TRBJ2-1; 9 bases match TRBD2. The CDR3 length is 14 residues. CDR1 is SGHAT, CDR2 FQNNGV, per germline. V was clipped by 8 bases and J by 0 bases; unmatched bases: 2. The CDR3 bases are TGTGCCAGCCTTAGCGGGAGCTCCTACAATGAGCAGTTCTTC. Residues: CASLSGSSYNEQFF.

Comment on this clone: One end of the junction is discordant with germline, which a read error may explain. This chain connects TRBV28 to TRBJ2-3, with TRBD2 matching 8 bases. CDR1 is MDHEN and CDR2 is SYDVKM in the germline V gene. The length of the CDR3 is 15 residues. The CDR3 here is CASGGGLVGTDMQYF. The CDR3 DNA follows: TGTGCCAGCGGGGGGGGACTAGTGGGCACAGATATGCAGTATTTT. The entire variable domain, with the rest obtained from reference TRBV28 and TRBJ2-3, is as follows: DVKVTQSSRYLVKRTGEKVFLECVQDMDHENMFWYRQDPGLGLRLIYFSYDVKMKEKGDIPEGYSVSREKKERFSLILESASTNQTSMYLCASGGGLVGTDMQYFGPGTRLTVL.

The rearrangement uses TRBV14 and TRBJ2-5; 8 nucleotides agree with TRBD2. This CDR3 is built from 14 residues. Germline assignment: CDR1 SGHDN and CDR2 FVKESK. Unmatched junction bases numbered 6, after V lost 0 bases and J lost 9 bases. CDR3 residues: CASSQEASSGPQYF. CDR3 nucleotides: TGTGCCAGCAGCCAAGAGGCGTCTAGCGGGCCCCAGTACTTC. The full variable domain, with the rest looked up from reference TRBV14 and TRBJ2-5, is EAGVTQFPSHSVIEKGQTVTLRCDPISGHDNLYWYRRVMGKEIKFLLHFVKESKQDESGMPNNRFLAERTGGTYSTLKVQPAELEDSGVYFCASSQEASSGPQYFGPGTRLLVL.

As concerns this clone: The same CDR3 arises from other DNA sequences in this sample as well. The chain joins TRBV9 to TRBJ2-1; 8 bases are a match to TRBD2. The germline V gene encodes CDR1 SGDLS and CDR2 YYNGEE. CDR3 length: 15 amino acids. Trimming cost V 1 base and J 0 bases; bases outside gene matches: 0. CDR3 nucleotides: TGTGCCAGCAGCGTAAGCGGGAGCTCCTACAATGAGCAGTTCTTC. This codes for CASSVSGSSYNEQFF.

V gene TRBV7-9 combines with J gene TRBJ2-7, with 7 bases that match TRBD2. CDR1 is SEHNR, CDR2 FQNEAQ, per germline (reference sequence). V was clipped by 1 base and J by 6 bases; unmatched bases: 3. The CDR3 contains 13 residues. The CDR3 DNA reads TGTGCCAGCAGCTTAGAGAGCGGGATCGAGCAGTACTTC. Encoded protein: CASSLESGIEQYF.

The V gene is TRBV5-1, the J gene TRBJ1-2; D is perhaps TRBD1 (5 bases). Between the trimmed V and J ends, which lost 4 bases and 2 bases, there was a span of 33 bases. The CDR3 loop spans 21 amino acids. The germline V gene has CDR1 SGHRS and CDR2 YFSETQ. The CDR3 DNA reads as TGCGCCAGCAGCAGCATTCGGGGGGAGAAACGTCGGGTTGGCCTAAACTATGGCTACACCTTC. Translated: CASSSIRGEKRRVGLNYGYTF.

V gene TRBV30 combines with J gene TRBJ2-7; 7 bases line up with TRBD2. The length of the CDR3 is 14 residues. With V trimmed by 0 bases and J by 3 bases, 5 bases remained unmatched. Germline V gives CDR1 GTSNPN, CDR2 SVGIG (reference sequence). The CDR3 DNA reads as TGTGCCTGGAGTGTAGGCGGGAGCAACTACGAGCAGTACTTC. This sequence encodes CAWSVGGSNYEQYF.

The chain recombines TRBV2 with TRBJ2-3, with 9 bases lining up with TRBD1. The germline CDR1 and CDR2 sequences are SNHLY and FYNNEI. The V gene end was trimmed by 5 bases and the J gene end by 2 bases; junction bases not matched to a gene: 8. This CDR3 comprises 16 residues. CDR3 protein: CASSTGQGISTDTQYF. The CDR3 region has the DNA TGTGCCAGCAGTACTGGACAGGGGATTTCCACAGATACGCAGTATTTT.

This clone showed up just once. The J gene is TRBJ1-2, the V gene TRBV28; 7 bases agree with TRBD1. Germline V gene data show CDR1 as MDHEN and CDR2 as SYDVKM. Trimming at V came to 3 bases and at J to 4 bases, leaving 5 bases not matched to a gene. This CDR3 has 14 amino acids. In DNA form, the CDR3 reads TGTGCCAGCAGTTTTGACAGGGACGGCTATGGCTACACCTTC. Translated, it gives CASSFDRDGYGYTF.

Here the CDR3 DNA reads TGTGCCAGCAGTTACATCGGGGTAGCACGACCCCCGTACTTC. It specifies CASSYIGVARPPYF. The chain recombines TRBV6-2 or TRBV6-3 with TRBJ2-5, with D maybe TRBD2 (5 bases). V was shortened by 2 bases and J by 13 bases, with 20 bases between the two germline ends. CDR1 and CDR2 from the germline V gene are MNHEY and SVGEGT. The CDR3 has 14 residues.

The chain couples TRBV5-1 to TRBJ1-1, with D maybe TRBD1 (6 bases). CDR3 length: 14 amino acids. In germline, CDR1 is SGHRS, CDR2 YFSETQ. Trimming took off 4 bases at V and 5 bases at J, with 15 bases between the two ends. The CDR3 sequence: CASSLQDRITEAFF. CDR3 nucleotides: TGCGCCAGCAGCCTCCAAGACAGGATAACTGAAGCTTTCTTT.

The V call is TRBV28, the J call TRBJ1-1; a weak D match, TRBD1 (6 bases). V was pared by 2 bases and J by 3 bases, with 13 bases between. Per germline, CDR1 MDHEN and CDR2 SYDVKM. The length of the CDR3 is 15 residues. The CDR3 sequence is CASSLRRGGYTEAFF. The CDR3 coding sequence is TGTGCCAGCAGTTTACGGAGGGGGGGGTACACTGAAGCTTTCTTT.

The chain combines TRBV30 with TRBJ1-3; D ambiguous. The CDR3 is made up of 13 amino acids. Germline lookup yields CDR1 GTSNPN and CDR2 SVGIG (reference sequence). Trimming pared 5 bases from V and 0 bases from J, leaving 8 bases between. This chain's CDR3 is CAWSPSSGNTIYF. In nucleotides, the CDR3 is TGTGCCTGGTCTCCTAGCTCTGGAAACACCATATATTTT.

The J gene is TRBJ2-1, the V gene TRBV19, with D maybe TRBD2 (6 bases). The CDR3 is made up of 15 amino acids. Trimming pared 3 bases from V and 8 bases from J, leaving 17 bases between. Germline lookup yields CDR1 LNHDA and CDR2 SQIVND (reference sequence). The CDR3 is CASSMEGSDLDEQFF. The CDR3 DNA sequence: TGTGCCAGTAGTATGGAGGGAAGCGATTTAGATGAGCAGTTCTTC.

J is TRBJ1-6 and V is TRBV30; tentative D call: TRBD1 (5 bases). The V and J ends lost 2 bases and 8 bases respectively, with 19 bases between them. The CDR3 consists of 16 residues. Germline lookup yields CDR1 GTSNPN and CDR2 SVGIG (reference sequence). The CDR3 DNA reads TGTGCCTGGAGTAGAAGAATAACAGGTTCGGATTCACCCCTCCACTTT. This translates into CAWSRRITGSDSPLHF.

This clone has a single count. V gene TRBV6-5 combines with J gene TRBJ2-1; maybe TRBD2 (6 bases). Germline assignment: CDR1 MNHEY and CDR2 SVGAGI. The CDR3 consists of 15 residues. The germline V and J ends were trimmed by 7 bases and 0 bases, with 13 bases remaining between them. The CDR3 loop reads CASTPRGSSYNEQFF. CDR3 coding DNA: TGTGCCAGCACCCCCCGGGGGAGCTCCTACAATGAGCAGTTCTTC.

The V and J genes are TRBV11-2 and TRBJ2-5; no clear D. This CDR3 region has 15 residues. From germline, CDR1 is SGHAT and CDR2 FQNNGV. Trimming stripped 0 bases from V and 1 base from J, with 9 bases between. CDR3 nucleotides: TGTGCCAGCAGCTTAGAAGGTTACAGCCAAGAGACCCAGTACTTC. This codes for CASSLEGYSQETQYF.

This chain connects TRBV12-2 to TRBJ1-1. TRBV12-2 is termed a pseudogene. The CDR3 consists of 18 residues. In nucleotides, the CDR3 is TGTGCAAGTCGCTTAGTTTCCCTTCGGGGTCGGGTGAACACTGAAGCTTTCTTT. It specifies CASRLVSLRGRVNTEAFF.

J is TRBJ2-7 and V is TRBV5-1; the D gene is possibly TRBD1 (5 bases). CDR3 length: 14 amino acids. The V gene lost 0 bases and the J gene lost 5 bases, with 12 bases spanning the gap. Germline loops: CDR1 SGHRS, CDR2 YFSETQ. The CDR3 spells CASSLVQGSDEQYF. The DNA for the CDR3 is TGCGCCAGCAGCTTGGTTCAGGGCTCTGACGAGCAGTACTTC.

The J gene is TRBJ1-2, the V gene TRBV24-1; D unclear. Germline lookup yields CDR1 KGHDR and CDR2 SFDVKD. This CDR3 has 15 residues. V was pared by 2 bases and J by 8 bases, with 17 bases between. The CDR3 region is CATSDSAGDLGGYTF. The DNA of the CDR3 is TGTGCCACCAGTGATTCAGCGGGAGACTTAGGGGGCTACACCTTC.